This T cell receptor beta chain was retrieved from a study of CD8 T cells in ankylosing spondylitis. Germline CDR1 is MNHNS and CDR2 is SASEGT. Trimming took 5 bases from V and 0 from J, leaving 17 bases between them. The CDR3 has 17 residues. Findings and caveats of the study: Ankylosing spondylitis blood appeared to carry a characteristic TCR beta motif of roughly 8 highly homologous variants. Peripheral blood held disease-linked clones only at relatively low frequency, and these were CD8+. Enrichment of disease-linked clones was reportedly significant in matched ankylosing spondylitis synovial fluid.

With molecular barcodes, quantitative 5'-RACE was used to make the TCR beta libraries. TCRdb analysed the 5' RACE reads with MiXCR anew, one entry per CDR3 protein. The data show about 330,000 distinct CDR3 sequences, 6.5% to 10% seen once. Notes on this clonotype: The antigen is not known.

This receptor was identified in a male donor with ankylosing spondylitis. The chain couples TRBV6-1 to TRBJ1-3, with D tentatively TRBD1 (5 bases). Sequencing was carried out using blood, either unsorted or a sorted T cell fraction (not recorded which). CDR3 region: CASSPARDSGSGNTIYF. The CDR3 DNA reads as TGTGCCAGCAGTCCAGCCCGGGACTCCGGCTCTGGAAACACCATATATTTT.